This T cell receptor (beta chain) was found in a study of blood T cell repertoires in COVID-19. Study summary: Material from acute and convalescent COVID-19 was sourced from the United States, Italy and Spain.

Source study methods: Reference gene primer amplification yielded estimated nucleated cell counts. Assay used: immunoSEQ multiplex PCR; TCRdb lists only in-frame clones, some missing. V and J calls and clone size are copied from that table; D and trimming were computed from the DNA. Among around 42,000 clones listed, around 88% were seen once. The CDR3 runs to 15 residues. CDR1 and CDR2 from the germline V gene are LGHNA and YSLEER. V lost 0 bases and J lost 2, with 10 bases in between. The chain recombines TRBV4-3 with TRBJ1-2; D not resolved. Specimen: peripheral blood. This TCR was sampled from a human donor in a cohort sampled during active COVID-19. This CDR3 reads CASSQDLGINYGYTF. The CDR3 DNA sequence: TGCGCCAGCAGCCAAGATCTCGGGATCAACTATGGCTACACCTTC.